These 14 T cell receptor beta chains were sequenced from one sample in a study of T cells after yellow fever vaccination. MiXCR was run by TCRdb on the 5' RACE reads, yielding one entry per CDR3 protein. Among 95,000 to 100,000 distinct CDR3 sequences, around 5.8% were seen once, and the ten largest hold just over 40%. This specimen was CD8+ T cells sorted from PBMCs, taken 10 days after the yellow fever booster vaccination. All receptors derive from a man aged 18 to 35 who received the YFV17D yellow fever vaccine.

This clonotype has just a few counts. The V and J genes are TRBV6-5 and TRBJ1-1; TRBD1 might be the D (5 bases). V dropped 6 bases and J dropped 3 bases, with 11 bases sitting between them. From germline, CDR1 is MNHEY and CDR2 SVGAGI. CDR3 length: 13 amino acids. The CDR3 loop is CASSRGGDTEAFF. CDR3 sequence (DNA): TGTGCCAGCAGCCGCGGGGGGGACACTGAAGCTTTCTTT.

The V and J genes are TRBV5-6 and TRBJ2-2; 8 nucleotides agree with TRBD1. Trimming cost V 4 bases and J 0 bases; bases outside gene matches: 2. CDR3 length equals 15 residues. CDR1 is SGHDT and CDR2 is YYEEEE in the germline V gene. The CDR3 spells CASSPGQANTGELFF. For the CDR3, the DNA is TGTGCCAGCAGCCCGGGACAGGCGAACACCGGGGAGCTGTTTTTT. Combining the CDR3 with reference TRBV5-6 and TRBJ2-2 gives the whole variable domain DAGVTQSPTHLIKTRGQQVTLRCSPKSGHDTVSWYQQALGQGPQFIFQYYEEEERQRGNFPDRFSGHQFPNYSSELNVNALLLGDSALYLCASSPGQANTGELFFGEGSRLTVL.

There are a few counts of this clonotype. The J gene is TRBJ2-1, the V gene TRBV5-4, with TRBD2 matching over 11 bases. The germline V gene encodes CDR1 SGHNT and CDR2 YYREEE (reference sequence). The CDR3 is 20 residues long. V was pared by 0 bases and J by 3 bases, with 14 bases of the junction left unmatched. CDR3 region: CASSLVGTSGGHEYYNEQFF. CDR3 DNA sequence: TGTGCCAGCAGCTTGGTAGGAACTAGCGGGGGACATGAGTACTACAATGAGCAGTTCTTC.

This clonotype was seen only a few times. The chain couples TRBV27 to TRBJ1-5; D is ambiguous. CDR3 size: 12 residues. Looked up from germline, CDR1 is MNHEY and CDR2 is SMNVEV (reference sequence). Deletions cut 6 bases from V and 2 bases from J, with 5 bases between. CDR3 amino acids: CASRSGNQPQHF. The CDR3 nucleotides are TGTGCCAGCAGATCGGGCAATCAGCCCCAGCATTTT.

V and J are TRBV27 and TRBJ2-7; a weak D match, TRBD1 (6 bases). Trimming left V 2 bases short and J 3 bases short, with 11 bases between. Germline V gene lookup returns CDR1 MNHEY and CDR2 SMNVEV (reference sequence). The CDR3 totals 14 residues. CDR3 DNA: TGTGCCAGCAGTTTAGGGGGACAAAACTACGAGCAGTACTTC. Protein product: CASSLGGQNYEQYF.

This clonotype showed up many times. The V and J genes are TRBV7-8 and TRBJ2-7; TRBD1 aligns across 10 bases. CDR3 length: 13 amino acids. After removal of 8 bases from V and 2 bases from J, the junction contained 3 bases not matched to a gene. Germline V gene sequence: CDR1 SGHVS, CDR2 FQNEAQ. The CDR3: CASGTGVTYEQYV. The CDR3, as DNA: TGTGCCAGCGGGACAGGGGTAACCTACGAGCAGTACGTC.

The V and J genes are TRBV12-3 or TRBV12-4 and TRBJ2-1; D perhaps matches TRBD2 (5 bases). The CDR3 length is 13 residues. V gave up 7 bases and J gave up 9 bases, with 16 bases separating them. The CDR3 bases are TGTGCCAGCACCCCCTACAACGGAGGTGAGCAGTTCTTC. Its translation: CASTPYNGGEQFF.

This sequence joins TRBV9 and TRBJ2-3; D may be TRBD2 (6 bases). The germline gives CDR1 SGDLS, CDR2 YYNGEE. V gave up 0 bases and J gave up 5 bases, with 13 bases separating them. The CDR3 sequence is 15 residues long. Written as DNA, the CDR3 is TGTGCCAGCAGCGTAGTAGGAGGGGAAGGAGATACGCAGTATTTT. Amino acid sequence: CASSVVGGEGDTQYF.

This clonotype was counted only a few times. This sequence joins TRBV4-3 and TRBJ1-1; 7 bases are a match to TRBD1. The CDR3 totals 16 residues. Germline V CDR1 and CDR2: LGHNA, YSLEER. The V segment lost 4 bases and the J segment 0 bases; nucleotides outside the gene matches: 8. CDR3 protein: CASSPKGAGVNTEAFF. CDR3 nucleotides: TGCGCCAGCAGCCCTAAGGGGGCAGGGGTGAACACTGAAGCTTTCTTT.

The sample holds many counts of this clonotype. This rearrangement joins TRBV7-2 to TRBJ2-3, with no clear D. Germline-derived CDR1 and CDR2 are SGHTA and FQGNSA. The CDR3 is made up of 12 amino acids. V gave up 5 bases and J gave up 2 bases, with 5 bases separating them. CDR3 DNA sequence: TGTGCCAGCAGCACGCTCACAGATACGCAGTATTTT. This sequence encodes CASSTLTDTQYF. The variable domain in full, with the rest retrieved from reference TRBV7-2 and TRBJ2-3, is GAGVSQSPSNKVTEKGKDVELRCDPISGHTALYWYRQSLGQGLEFLIYFQGNSAPDKSGLPSDRFSAERTGGSVSTLTIQRTQQEDSAVYLCASSTLTDTQYFGPGTRLTVL.

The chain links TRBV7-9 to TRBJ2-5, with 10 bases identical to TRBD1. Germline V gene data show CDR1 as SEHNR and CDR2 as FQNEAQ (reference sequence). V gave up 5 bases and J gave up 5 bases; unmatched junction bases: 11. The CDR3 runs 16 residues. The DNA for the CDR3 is TGTGCCAGCAGCCCGACAGGGGGCAACCGGCGCGAGACCCAGTACTTC. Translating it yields CASSPTGGNRRETQYF. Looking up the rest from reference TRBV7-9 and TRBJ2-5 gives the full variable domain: DTGVSQNPRHKITKRGQNVTFRCDPISEHNRLYWYRQTLGQGPEFLTYFQNEAQLEKSRLLSDRFSAERPKGSFSTLEIQRTEQGDSAMYLCASSPTGGNRRETQYFGPGTRLLVL.

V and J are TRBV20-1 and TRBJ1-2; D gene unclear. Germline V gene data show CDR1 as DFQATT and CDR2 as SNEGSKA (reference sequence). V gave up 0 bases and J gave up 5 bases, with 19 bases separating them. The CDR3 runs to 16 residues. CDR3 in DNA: TGCAGTGCTAGAGATACGCGGGCAGAGTCAATTTATGGCTACACCTTC. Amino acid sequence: CSARDTRAESIYGYTF.

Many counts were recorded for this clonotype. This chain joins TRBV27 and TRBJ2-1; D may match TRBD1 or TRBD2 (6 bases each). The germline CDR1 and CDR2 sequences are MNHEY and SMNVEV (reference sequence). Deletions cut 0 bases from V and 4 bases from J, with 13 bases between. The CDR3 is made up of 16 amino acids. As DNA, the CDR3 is TGTGCCAGCAGTTTATCAGTCGGGGGCCCATACAATGAGCAGTTCTTC. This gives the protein CASSLSVGGPYNEQFF.

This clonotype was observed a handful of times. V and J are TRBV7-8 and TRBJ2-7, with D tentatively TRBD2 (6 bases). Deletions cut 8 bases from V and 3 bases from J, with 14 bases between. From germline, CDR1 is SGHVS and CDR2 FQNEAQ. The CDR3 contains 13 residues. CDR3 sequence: CASEPVGGYEQYF. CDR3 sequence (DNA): TGTGCCAGCGAGCCGGTGGGAGGCTACGAGCAGTACTTC.